This section outlines one T cell receptor beta chain sequence together with its context. Its antigen is not identified. V lost 6 bases, J lost 6 bases, and 11 bases lay in between. The CDR3 contains 11 residues. The germline gives CDR1 DFQATT, CDR2 SNEGSKA (reference sequence). Sampled while nominally healthy, donors likely had unrecorded immune exposures. This specimen belongs to a study of cytomegalovirus exposure and HLA in healthy donors. Study results and limitations: Previously analyzed data showed that most TCR beta V segments were productive at a frequency of about 90% or about 30%. Of the V segments, some could not be distinguished, including TRBV6-2 and TRBV6-3, and were excluded. The study carried out a later analysis of TCR beta sequences. It associated around 17,000 of them with specific HLA alleles at a false discovery rate of 0.05.

PCR amplification relied on 60 Vbeta primers (plus 13 Jbeta primers). Libraries were prepared by immunoSEQ multiplex PCR; TCRdb keeps only in-frame clonotypes and omits some of them. In the table there are some 150,000 clones, approximately 83% of which are singletons. The chain recombines TRBV20-1 with TRBJ1-2; no definite D call. The receptor's source is a middle-aged woman in good health and CMV-seronegative. The specimen was PBMCs. The CDR3 is CSATYQDGYTF. The CDR3 nucleotides read TGCAGTGCCACCTACCAAGATGGCTACACCTTC.